Listed below are T cell receptor beta chains from one sample, sequenced in a study of immune evolution from preneoplasia to lung adenocarcinoma. The protocol was immunoSEQ multiplex PCR, while the TCRdb copy is restricted to in-frame clones and leaves out a portion. The repertoire holds 4,500 to 7,000 clones, approximately 79% seen once, with about 15% in the top ten. Sequenced sample: FFPE adjacent normal lung tissue. The receptors shown here come from a person between 70 and 80 years old with lung adenocarcinoma. Both conserved end residues are part of each CDR3. The D gene is left open where the match is weak. A row's size may be missing; if present it is once, few, many or a size class.

>NA|TRBJ1-3|TRBV5-1|NA
CASSLDRAGNTIYF
TGCGCCAGCAGCTTGGACAGGGCTGGAAACACCATATATTTT
>NA|TRBJ2-3|TRBV13|NA
CASSLGGTTDTQYF
TGTGCCAGCAGCTTAGGAGGGACCACAGATACGCAGTATTTT
>NA|TRBJ1-1|TRBV11-1|NA
CASSFLGKDTEAFF
TGTGCCAGCAGCTTTCTGGGAAAGGACACTGAAGCTTTCTTT
>few|TRBJ2-7|TRBV28|TRBD1
CASSLGTGYYEQYF
TGTGCCAGCAGTTTGGGGACAGGGTACTACGAGCAGTACTTC
>NA|TRBJ2-1|TRBV7-2|NA
CASSLVSYNEQFF
TGTGCCAGCAGCTTAGTCTCCTACAATGAGCAGTTCTTC
>NA|TRBJ2-7|TRBV6-1|TRBD2
CASSEAPGRIYEQYF
TGTGCCAGCAGTGAAGCGCCCGGGAGGATCTACGAGCAGTACTTC
>NA|TRBJ2-7|TRBV25-1|NA
CAVEGALREQYF
TGTGCAGTCGAGGGCGCTCTGAGGGAGCAGTACTTC
>NA|TRBJ2-7|TRBV7-9|NA
CASSLGPAVYYEQYF
TGTGCCAGCAGCTTAGGCCCAGCGGTTTACTACGAGCAGTACTTC
>once|TRBJ1-2|TRBV29-1|NA
CSGVQGDYGYTF
TGCAGCGGGGTACAGGGAGACTATGGCTACACCTTC
>NA|TRBJ1-2|TRBV18|NA
CASSLQGANYGYTF
TGTGCCAGCTCACTACAGGGAGCTAACTATGGCTACACCTTC
>few|TRBJ2-3|TRBV19|NA
CARTARPQITDTQYF
TGTGCCAGAACTGCGAGGCCCCAAATCACAGATACGCAGTATTTT
>NA|TRBJ2-4|TRBV7-8|TRBD1
CASSYAGGHIQYF
TGTGCCAGCAGCTACGCAGGGGGCCACATTCAGTACTTC
>NA|TRBJ2-5|TRBV6-5|NA
CASSYGASDQETQYF
TGTGCCAGCAGTTACGGGGCTAGCGACCAAGAGACCCAGTACTTC
>few|TRBJ2-2|TRBV7-8|NA
CASSLVNRETGELFF
TGTGCCAGCAGCTTAGTGAACAGGGAAACCGGGGAGCTGTTTTTT
>once|TRBJ1-1|TRBV7-6|NA
CASSLETATAMNTEAFF
TGTGCCAGCAGCTTAGAGACGGCGACAGCCATGAACACTGAAGCTTTCTTT
>few|TRBJ2-1|TRBV7-9|NA
CASSTDYNEQFF
TGTGCCAGCAGTACAGACTACAATGAGCAGTTCTTC
>NA|TRBJ1-2|TRBV4-1|NA
CASSQVGADYGYTF
TGCGCCAGCAGCCAAGTTGGGGCTGACTATGGCTACACCTTC
>NA|TRBJ1-4|TRBV7-9|NA
CASSYNAPGGLFF
TGTGCCAGCAGTTATAATGCGCCGGGCGGGCTGTTTTTT
>NA|TRBJ2-5|TRBV18|TRBD1
CASSPYQGQLQETQYF
TGTGCCAGCTCACCGTACCAGGGACAGCTACAAGAGACCCAGTACTTC
>NA|TRBJ2-1|TRBV29-1|TRBD1
CSVEIYGTAYNEQFF
TGCAGCGTTGAAATTTACGGGACAGCCTACAATGAGCAGTTCTTC
>few|TRBJ1-1|TRBV30|NA
CAWSVQENTEAFF
TGTGCCTGGAGTGTTCAGGAGAACACTGAAGCTTTCTTT
>NA|TRBJ1-2|TRBV28|NA
CASSFSGTYYGYTF
TGTGCCAGCAGTTTCTCCGGGACCTACTATGGCTACACCTTC
>NA|TRBJ1-1|TRBV6-5|NA
CASSYSGQIEAFF
TGTGCCAGCAGTTACTCTGGCCAAATTGAAGCTTTCTTT
>NA|TRBJ1-1|TRBV13|NA
CASSATVDRNTEAFF
TGTGCCAGCAGCGCTACCGTGGACAGAAACACTGAAGCTTTCTTT
>NA|TRBJ2-2|TRBV9|NA
CASSLGGAVKNTGELFF
TGTGCCAGCAGCTTAGGGGGGGCTGTGAAGAACACCGGGGAGCTGTTTTTT
>NA|TRBJ2-7|TRBV19|TRBD2
CASSMTASGAYEQYF
TGTGCCAGTAGTATGACGGCTAGCGGGGCCTACGAGCAGTACTTC
>few|TRBJ1-5|TRBV7-8|NA
CASSPHPGGVQPQHF
TGTGCCAGCAGCCCACACCCTGGGGGCGTTCAGCCCCAGCATTTT
>NA|TRBJ2-5|TRBV5-1|NA
CASSYGGREETQYF
TGCGCCAGTAGCTACGGGGGGCGGGAAGAGACCCAGTACTTC
>NA|TRBJ2-2|TRBV5-4|TRBD2
CASSWSRGDTGELFF
TGTGCCAGCAGCTGGTCCCGGGGGGACACCGGGGAGCTGTTTTTT
>few|TRBJ2-7|TRBV7-2|NA
CASSRGASPSYEQYF
TGTGCCAGCAGCCGTGGGGCCTCTCCCTCCTACGAGCAGTACTTC
>NA|TRBJ2-1|TRBV10-2|NA
CASSELGGSIQQFF
TGCGCCAGCAGTGAGCTGGGCGGGTCCATTCAGCAGTTCTTC
>NA|TRBJ2-1|TRBV13|NA
CASSFRGPYNEQFF
TGTGCCAGCAGCTTCCGGGGTCCTTACAATGAGCAGTTCTTC
>NA|TRBJ2-2|TRBV10-1|NA
CASSHRGSGTGELFF
TGCGCCAGCAGTCATCGGGGATCTGGAACCGGGGAGCTGTTTTTT
>NA|TRBJ2-7|TRBV6-5|NA
CASSYGDITYEQYF
TGTGCCAGCAGTTACGGGGACATTACCTACGAGCAGTACTTC
>NA|TRBJ2-2|TRBV30|TRBD1
CAWTLRGGAGGELFF
TGTGCCTGGACCTTGAGAGGGGGCGCGGGCGGGGAGCTGTTTTTT
>NA|TRBJ2-2|TRBV11-2|TRBD1
CASTLTGRTGELFF
TGTGCCAGCACCTTGACAGGGCGGACCGGGGAGCTGTTTTTT
>NA|TRBJ2-7|TRBV7-3|NA
CASSDSGTFYEQYF
TGTGCCAGCAGCGATTCCGGGACATTCTACGAGCAGTACTTC
>NA|TRBJ1-6|TRBV6-1|NA
CASSSGPYNSPLHF
TGTGCCAGCAGTTCGGGCCCCTATAATTCACCCCTCCACTTT
>few|TRBJ1-2|TRBV19|NA
CASSTVVGSYGYTF
TGTGCCAGTAGCACTGTCGTGGGCTCCTATGGCTACACCTTC